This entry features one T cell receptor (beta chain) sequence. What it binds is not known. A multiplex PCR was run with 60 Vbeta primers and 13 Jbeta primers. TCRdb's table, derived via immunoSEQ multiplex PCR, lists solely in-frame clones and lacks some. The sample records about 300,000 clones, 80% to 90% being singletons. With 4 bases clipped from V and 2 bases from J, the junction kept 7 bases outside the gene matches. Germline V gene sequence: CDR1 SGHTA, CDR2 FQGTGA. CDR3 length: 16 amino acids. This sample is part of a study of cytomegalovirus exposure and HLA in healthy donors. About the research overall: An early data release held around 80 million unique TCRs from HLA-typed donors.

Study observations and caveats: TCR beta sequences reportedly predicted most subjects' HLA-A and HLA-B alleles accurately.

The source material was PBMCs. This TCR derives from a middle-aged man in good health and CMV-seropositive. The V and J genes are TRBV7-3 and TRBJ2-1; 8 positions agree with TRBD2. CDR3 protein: CASSSRGDSAYNEQFF. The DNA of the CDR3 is TGTGCCAGCAGCTCGCGGGGGGACTCAGCCTACAATGAGCAGTTCTTC. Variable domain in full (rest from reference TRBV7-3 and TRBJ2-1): GAGVSQTPSNKVTEKGKYVELRCDPISGHTALYWYRQSLGQGPEFLIYFQGTGAADDSGLPNDRFFAVRPEGSVSTLKIQRTERGDSAVYLCASSSRGDSAYNEQFFGPGTRLTVL.